The TCR beta chain under discussion was sequenced for a study of cytomegalovirus exposure and HLA in healthy donors. Study-level background: About 85 million unique TCRs from HLA-typed donors were held in an early release of data.

Researchers ran the PCR with 60 Vbeta and 13 Jbeta primers. The table came from immunoSEQ multiplex PCR; TCRdb's copy has only in-frame clones and leaves some out. The table records roughly 180,000 clones, roughly 8.7% of them present only once. V lost 1 base and J 4 bases, leaving 12 bases between the germline ends. The CDR3 is made up of 15 amino acids. CDR1 SGHRS and CDR2 YFSETQ come from the germline V gene. This clone was detected a few times. The TCR sequence derives from a woman aged 25-40 years in good health and CMV-seropositive. V is TRBV5-1 and J is TRBJ2-1; D perhaps matches TRBD2 (7 bases). Material for sequencing was PBMCs. This chain's CDR3 is CASSLYGGRYNEQFF. Written as DNA, the CDR3 is TGCGCCAGCAGCTTGTACGGGGGGCGGTACAATGAGCAGTTCTTC.